The T cell receptor (beta chain) described here comes from a study of Ad26.COV2.S vaccination and SARS-CoV-2 variants. Whole-study context: It was the COV1001 Ad26.COV2.S trial arm that included the donor. Doses of Ad26.COV2.S were injected into muscle once or twice, 56 days apart. Findings and caveats of the study: Substantial breadth was reported for post-vaccination spike-specific CD8+ and CD4+ T cells.

V was trimmed by 3 bases and J by 3 bases, leaving 9 bases between them. Looked up from germline, CDR1 is KGHSH and CDR2 is LQKENI. This CDR3 has 15 amino acids. Produced via immunoSEQ multiplex PCR; TCRdb's table is partial and in-frame only. This sample has 300,000 to 400,000 clones, with around 89% found just once. Treatment given: roughly 19 received Ad26.COV2.S at low or high dose, single or two shots; about 5 received placebo; per-sample allocation not given. Specimen acquisition occurred on day 63 following the initial vaccine or placebo injection. This person who donated was an adult of 18-55 years in Boston. This clone has just one count. Its antigen remains unidentified.

The rearrangement links TRBV18 to TRBJ1-6, with D unclear. The sample in question was peripheral blood, obtained in a trial of Ad26.COV2.S vaccine versus placebo. The sequence came from a person between 18 and 65 years old who received the Ad26.COV2.S COVID-19 vaccine or a placebo. The CDR3 coding sequence is TGTGCCAGCTCACCGCAGCAGCTCTATAATTCACCCCTCCACTTT. Protein sequence: CASSPQQLYNSPLHF.